Ten or more counts support the clone carrying this T cell receptor beta chain. Its antigen is not identified. The sample originates from a study of T cells after yellow fever vaccination. Whole-study findings and limits: Detected again after the booster were most primary-vaccination clones, at about 96% CD4 and 88% CD8.

In germline, CDR1 is LGHNA, CDR2 YNFKEQ. V shed 0 bases and J 1 base; nucleotides not matched to a gene: 0. This CDR3 spans 16 amino acids. One entry per CDR3 protein results from TCRdb running MiXCR on the 5' RACE reads. Of roughly 400,000 distinct CDR3 sequences listed, roughly 20% are singletons. The chain is built from TRBV4-2 and TRBJ2-3; 11 bases are a match to TRBD2. This clonotype originated in a man younger than 35 who received the YFV17D yellow fever vaccine. Sample: PBMCs, taken before the yellow fever booster vaccination. The CDR3 DNA reads TGTGCCAGCAGCCAAGAGGGACTAGCGGGCACAGATACGCAGTATTTT. It is translated as CASSQEGLAGTDTQYF.